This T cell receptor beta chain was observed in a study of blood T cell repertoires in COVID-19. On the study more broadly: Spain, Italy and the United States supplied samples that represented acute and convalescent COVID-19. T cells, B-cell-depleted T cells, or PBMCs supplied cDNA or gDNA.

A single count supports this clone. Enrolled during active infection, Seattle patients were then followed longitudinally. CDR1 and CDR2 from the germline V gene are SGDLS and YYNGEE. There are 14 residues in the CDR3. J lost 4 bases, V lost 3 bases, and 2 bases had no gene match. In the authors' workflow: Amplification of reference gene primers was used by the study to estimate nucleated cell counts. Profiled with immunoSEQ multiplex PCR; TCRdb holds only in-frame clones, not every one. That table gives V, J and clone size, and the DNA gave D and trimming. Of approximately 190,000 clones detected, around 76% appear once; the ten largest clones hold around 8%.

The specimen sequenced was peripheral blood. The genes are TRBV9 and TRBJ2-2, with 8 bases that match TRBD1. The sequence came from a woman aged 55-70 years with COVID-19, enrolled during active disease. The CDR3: CASSEDRATGELFF. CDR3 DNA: TGTGCCAGCAGCGAGGACAGGGCCACCGGGGAGCTGTTTTTT.